The clone carrying this TCR beta chain has only a few counts. Its antigen is still unknown. CDR1 is MNHNS, CDR2 SASEGT, per germline. CDR3 length: 15 residues. The ends were cut back, 2 bases at V and 3 bases at J, with 13 bases in the middle. This entry is derived from a study of T-cell memory formation after mild COVID-19. Findings and caveats of the study: A subset of responding clones appeared in pre-infection memory, suggesting cross-reactive memory joined.

TCRdb passed the 5' RACE reads through MiXCR, listing each CDR3 protein once. The sample lists 270,000 or so distinct CDR3 sequences, roughly 17% occurring once. The genes are TRBV6-1 and TRBJ1-1; D might be TRBD1 (6 bases). This TCR was sampled from a man between 18 and 35 years old who had mild COVID-19 (a few samples of this study predate the infection). Cell type and time point are not known. Input material: PBMCs or a T cell subset sorted from them (not recorded which). The CDR3 bases are TGTGCCAGCAGTGAATTATATGCAGGGGACACTGAAGCTTTCTTT. Its protein product is CASSELYAGDTEAFF.